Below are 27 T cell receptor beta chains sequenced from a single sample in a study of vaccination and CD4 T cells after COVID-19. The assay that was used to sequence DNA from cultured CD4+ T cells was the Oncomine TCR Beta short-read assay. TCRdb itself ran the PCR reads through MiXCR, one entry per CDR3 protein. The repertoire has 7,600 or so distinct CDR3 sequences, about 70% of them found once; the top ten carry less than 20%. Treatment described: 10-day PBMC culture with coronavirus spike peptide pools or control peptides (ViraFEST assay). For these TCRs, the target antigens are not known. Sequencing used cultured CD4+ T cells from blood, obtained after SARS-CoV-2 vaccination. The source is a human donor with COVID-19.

In DNA, the CDR3 is TGCAGTGCTACCCGGGACAGGGCGAACACCGGGGAGCTGTTTTTT. It encodes CSATRDRANTGELFF. This sequence joins TRBV20-1 and TRBJ2-2; 9 bases match TRBD1. CDR1 and CDR2 from the germline V gene are DFQATT and SNEGSKA (reference sequence). This CDR3 is built from 15 residues. V gave up 4 bases and J gave up 0 bases; unmatched junction bases: 3.

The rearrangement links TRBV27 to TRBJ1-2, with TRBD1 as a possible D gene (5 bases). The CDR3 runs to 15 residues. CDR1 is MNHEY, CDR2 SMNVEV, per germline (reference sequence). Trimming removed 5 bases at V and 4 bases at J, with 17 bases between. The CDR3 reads CASSPLGGEGYGYTF. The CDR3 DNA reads TGTGCCAGCAGTCCCCTTGGAGGGGAGGGCTATGGCTACACCTTC.

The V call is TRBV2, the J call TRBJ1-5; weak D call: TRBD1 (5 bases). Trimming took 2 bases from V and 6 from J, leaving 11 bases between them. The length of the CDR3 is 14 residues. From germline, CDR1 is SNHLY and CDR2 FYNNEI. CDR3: CASSESRQFQPQHF. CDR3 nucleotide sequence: TGTGCCAGCAGTGAAAGCCGACAGTTTCAGCCCCAGCATTTT.

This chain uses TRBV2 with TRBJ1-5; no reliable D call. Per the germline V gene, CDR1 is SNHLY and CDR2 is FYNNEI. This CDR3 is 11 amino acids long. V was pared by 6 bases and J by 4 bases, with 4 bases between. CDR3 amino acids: CASRLNQPQHF. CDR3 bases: TGTGCCAGCAGACTAAATCAGCCCCAGCATTTT.

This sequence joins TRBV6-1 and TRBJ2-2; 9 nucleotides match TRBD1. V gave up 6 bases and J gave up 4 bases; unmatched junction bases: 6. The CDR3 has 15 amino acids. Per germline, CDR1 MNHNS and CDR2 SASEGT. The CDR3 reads CASRIQGAGTGELFF. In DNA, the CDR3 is TGTGCCAGCAGGATACAGGGGGCCGGCACCGGGGAGCTGTTTTTT.

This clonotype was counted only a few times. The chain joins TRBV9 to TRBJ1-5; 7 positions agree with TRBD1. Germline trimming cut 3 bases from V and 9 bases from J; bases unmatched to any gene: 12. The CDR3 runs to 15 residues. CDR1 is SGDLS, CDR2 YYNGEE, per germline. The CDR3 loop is CASSAGTVAEGPQHF. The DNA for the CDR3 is TGTGCCAGCAGCGCCGGGACAGTAGCTGAGGGGCCCCAGCATTTT. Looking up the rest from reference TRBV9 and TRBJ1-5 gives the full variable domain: DSGVTQTPKHLITATGQRVTLRCSPRSGDLSVYWYQQSLDQGLQFLIQYYNGEERAKGNILERFSAQQFPDLHSELNLSSLELGDSALYFCASSAGTVAEGPQHFGDGTRLSIL.

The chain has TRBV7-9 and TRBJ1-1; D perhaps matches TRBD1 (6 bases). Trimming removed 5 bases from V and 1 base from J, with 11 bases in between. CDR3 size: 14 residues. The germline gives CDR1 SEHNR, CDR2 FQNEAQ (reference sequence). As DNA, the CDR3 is TGTGCCAGCAGCACACCGGGACAGAACACTGAAGCTTTCTTT. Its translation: CASSTPGQNTEAFF.

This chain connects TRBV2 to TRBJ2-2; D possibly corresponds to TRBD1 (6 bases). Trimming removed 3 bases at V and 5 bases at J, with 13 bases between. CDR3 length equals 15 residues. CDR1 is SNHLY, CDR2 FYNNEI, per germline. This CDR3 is CASSEVRGGTGELFF. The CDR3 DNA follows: TGTGCCAGCAGTGAGGTCAGGGGTGGTACCGGGGAGCTGTTTTTT.

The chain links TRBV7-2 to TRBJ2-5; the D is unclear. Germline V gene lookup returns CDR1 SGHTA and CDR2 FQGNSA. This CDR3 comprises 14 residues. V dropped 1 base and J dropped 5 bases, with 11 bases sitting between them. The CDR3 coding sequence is TGTGCCAGCAGCTTAGACGGACGTGCGGAGACCCAGTACTTC. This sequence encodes CASSLDGRAETQYF. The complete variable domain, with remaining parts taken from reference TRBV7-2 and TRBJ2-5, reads GAGVSQSPSNKVTEKGKDVELRCDPISGHTALYWYRQSLGQGLEFLIYFQGNSAPDKSGLPSDRFSAERTGGSVSTLTIQRTQQEDSAVYLCASSLDGRAETQYFGPGTRLLVL.

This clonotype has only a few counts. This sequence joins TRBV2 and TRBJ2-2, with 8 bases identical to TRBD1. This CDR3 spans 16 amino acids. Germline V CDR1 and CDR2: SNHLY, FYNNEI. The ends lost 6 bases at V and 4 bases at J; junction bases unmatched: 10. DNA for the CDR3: TGTGCCAGCAGCGAACAGGGGGTGTATGTCACCGGGGAGCTGTTTTTT. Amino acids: CASSEQGVYVTGELFF. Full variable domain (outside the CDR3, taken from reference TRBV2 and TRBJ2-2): EPEVTQTPSHQVTQMGQEVILRCVPISNHLYFYWYRQILGQKVEFLVSFYNNEISEKSEIFDDQFSVERPDGSNFTLKIRSTKLEDSAMYFCASSEQGVYVTGELFFGEGSRLTVL.

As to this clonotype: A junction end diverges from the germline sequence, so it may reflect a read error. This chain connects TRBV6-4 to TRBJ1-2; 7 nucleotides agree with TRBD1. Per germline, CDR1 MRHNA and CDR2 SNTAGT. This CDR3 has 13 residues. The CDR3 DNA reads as TGTGCCAGCAGCGACTTGACAGGGAGGGGCTACACCTTC. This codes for CASSDLTGRGYTF.

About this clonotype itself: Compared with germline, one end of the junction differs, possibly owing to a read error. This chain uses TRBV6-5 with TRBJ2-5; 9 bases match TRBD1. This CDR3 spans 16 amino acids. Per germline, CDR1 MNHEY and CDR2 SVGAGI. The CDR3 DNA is TGTGCCAGCAATTACTTCGGGACAGGGAACCAAGAGACCCAGTACTTC. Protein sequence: CASNYFGTGNQETQYF.

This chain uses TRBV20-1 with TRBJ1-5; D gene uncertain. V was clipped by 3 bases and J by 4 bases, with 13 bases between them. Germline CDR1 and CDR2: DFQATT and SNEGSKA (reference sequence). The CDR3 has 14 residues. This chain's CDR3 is CSASAINGNQPQHF. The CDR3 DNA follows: TGCAGTGCTAGCGCCATAAACGGAAATCAGCCCCAGCATTTT.

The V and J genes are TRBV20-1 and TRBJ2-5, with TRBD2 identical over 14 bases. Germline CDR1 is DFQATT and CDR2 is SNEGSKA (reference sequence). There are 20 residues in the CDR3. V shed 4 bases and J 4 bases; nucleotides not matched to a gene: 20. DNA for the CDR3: TGCAGTGCTATAAAATTAGGTCCGGGACTAGCGGGGGCACAACCAGAGACCCAGTACTTC. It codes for CSAIKLGPGLAGAQPETQYF.

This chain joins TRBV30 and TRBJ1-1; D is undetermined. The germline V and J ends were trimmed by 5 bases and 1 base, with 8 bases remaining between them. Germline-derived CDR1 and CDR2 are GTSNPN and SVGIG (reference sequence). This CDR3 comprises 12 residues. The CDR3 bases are TGTGCCTGGGGACGGAAGAACACTGAAGCTTTCTTT. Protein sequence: CAWGRKNTEAFF.

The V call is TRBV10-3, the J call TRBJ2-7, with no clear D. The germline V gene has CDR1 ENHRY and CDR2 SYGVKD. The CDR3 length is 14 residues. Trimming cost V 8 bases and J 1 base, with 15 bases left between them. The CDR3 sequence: CAISPRTESYEQYF. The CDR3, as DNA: TGTGCCATCTCCCCTCGGACGGAGTCCTACGAGCAGTACTTC.

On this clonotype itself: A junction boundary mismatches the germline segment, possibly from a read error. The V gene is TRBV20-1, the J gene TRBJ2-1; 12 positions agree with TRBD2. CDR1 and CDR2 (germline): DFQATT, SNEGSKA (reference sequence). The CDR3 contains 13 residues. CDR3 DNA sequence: TGCAGTCCTAGCGGGGGGGCCCACAATGAGCAGTTCTTC. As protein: CSPSGGAHNEQFF.

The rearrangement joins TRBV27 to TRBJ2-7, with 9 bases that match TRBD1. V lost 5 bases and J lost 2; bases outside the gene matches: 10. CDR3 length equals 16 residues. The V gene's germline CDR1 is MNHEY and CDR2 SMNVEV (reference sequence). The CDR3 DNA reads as TGTGCCAGCAGTCCCCACCGGGACAGGGACACCTACGAGCAGTACTTC. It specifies CASSPHRDRDTYEQYF.

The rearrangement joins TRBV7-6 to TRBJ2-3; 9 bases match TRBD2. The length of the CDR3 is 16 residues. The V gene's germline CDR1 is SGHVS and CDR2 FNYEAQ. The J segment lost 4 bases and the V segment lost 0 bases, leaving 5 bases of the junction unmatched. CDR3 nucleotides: TGTGCCAGCAGCTTAGCTGCGGGGGGGCGGTCAGATACGCAGTATTTT. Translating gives CASSLAAGGRSDTQYF.

The CDR3 DNA reads as TGTGCCAGCAGTCCCCCACAGGCCGCCTATGGCTACACCTTC. It codes for CASSPPQAAYGYTF. The rearrangement joins TRBV28 to TRBJ1-2, with D possibly being TRBD1 (5 bases). The germline V gene has CDR1 MDHEN and CDR2 SYDVKM. V lost 5 bases and J 4 bases, leaving 14 bases between the germline ends. The CDR3 contains 14 residues.

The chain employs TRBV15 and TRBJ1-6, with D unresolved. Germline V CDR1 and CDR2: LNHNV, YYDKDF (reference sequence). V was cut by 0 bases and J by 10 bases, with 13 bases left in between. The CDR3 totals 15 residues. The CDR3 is CATSRENGVGSPLHF. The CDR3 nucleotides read TGTGCCACCAGCAGAGAAAATGGGGTAGGGTCACCCCTCCACTTT. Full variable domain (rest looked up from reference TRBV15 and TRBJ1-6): DAMVIQNPRYQVTQFGKPVTLSCSQTLNHNVMYWYQQKSSQAPKLLFHYYDKDFNNEADTPDNFQSRRPNTSFCFLDIRSPGLGDTAMYLCATSRENGVGSPLHFGNGTRLTVT.

The CDR3 sequence is CASSLGAHGGGWSYEQYF. CDR3 DNA: TGTGCCAGCAGCTTGGGTGCCCACGGGGGGGGTTGGTCCTACGAGCAGTACTTC. The chain is built from TRBV5-6 and TRBJ2-7; TRBD2 agrees at 8 bases. Per the germline V gene, CDR1 is SGHDT and CDR2 is YYEEEE. The V segment lost 0 bases and the J segment 1 base; nucleotides outside the gene matches: 12. This CDR3 region has 18 residues. The full variable domain, its missing parts supplied by reference TRBV5-6 and TRBJ2-7, is DAGVTQSPTHLIKTRGQQVTLRCSPKSGHDTVSWYQQALGQGPQFIFQYYEEEERQRGNFPDRFSGHQFPNYSSELNVNALLLGDSALYLCASSLGAHGGGWSYEQYFGPGTRLTVT.

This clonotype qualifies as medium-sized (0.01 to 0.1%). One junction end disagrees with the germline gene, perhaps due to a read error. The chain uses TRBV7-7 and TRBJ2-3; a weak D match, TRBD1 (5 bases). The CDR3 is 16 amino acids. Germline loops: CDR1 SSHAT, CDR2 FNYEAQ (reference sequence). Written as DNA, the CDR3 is TGTGCTAGCAGCTTAGGAGTTGGTGGGGCGGCAGATACGCAGTATTTT. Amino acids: CASSLGVGGAADTQYF. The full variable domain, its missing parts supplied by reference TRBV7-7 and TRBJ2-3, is GAGVSQSPRYKVTKRGQDVTLRCDPISSHATLYWYQQALGQGPEFLTYFNYEAQPDKSGLPSDRFSAERPEGSISTLTIQRTEQRDSAMYRCASSLGVGGAADTQYFGPGTRLTVL.

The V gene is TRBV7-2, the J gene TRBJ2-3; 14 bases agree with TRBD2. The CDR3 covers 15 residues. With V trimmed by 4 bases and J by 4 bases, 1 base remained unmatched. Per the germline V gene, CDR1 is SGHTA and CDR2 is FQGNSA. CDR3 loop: CASSWTSGGSDTQYF. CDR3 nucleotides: TGTGCCAGCAGCTGGACTAGCGGGGGGTCAGATACGCAGTATTTT.

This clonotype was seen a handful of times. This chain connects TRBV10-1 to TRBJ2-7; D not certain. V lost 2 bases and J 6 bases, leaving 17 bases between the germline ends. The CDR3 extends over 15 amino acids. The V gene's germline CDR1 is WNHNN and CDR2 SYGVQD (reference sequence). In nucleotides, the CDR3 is TGCGCCAGCAGTGAGAGGCAGTTCAAATGTCGCGAGCAGTACTTC. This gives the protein CASSERQFKCREQYF.

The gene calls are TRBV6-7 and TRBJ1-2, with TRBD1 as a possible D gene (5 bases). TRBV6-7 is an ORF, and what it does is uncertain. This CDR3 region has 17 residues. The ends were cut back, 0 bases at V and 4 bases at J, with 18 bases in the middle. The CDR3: CASSYSWGTGEGYGYTF. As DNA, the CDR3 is TGTGCCAGCAGTTACTCGTGGGGCACTGGGGAGGGCTATGGCTACACCTTC.

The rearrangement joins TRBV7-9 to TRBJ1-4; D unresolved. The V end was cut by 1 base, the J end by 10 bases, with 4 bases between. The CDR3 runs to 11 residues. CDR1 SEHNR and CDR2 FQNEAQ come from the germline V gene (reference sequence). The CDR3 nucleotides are TGTGCCAGCAGCTTAGGAGTAAAACTGTTTTTT. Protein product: CASSLGVKLFF. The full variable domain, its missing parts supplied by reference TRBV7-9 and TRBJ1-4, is DTGVSQNPRHKITKRGQNVTFRCDPISEHNRLYWYRQTLGQGPEFLTYFQNEAQLEKSRLLSDRFSAERPKGSFSTLEIQRTEQGDSAMYLCASSLGVKLFFGSGTQLSVL.